This section outlines one TCR beta chain sequence together with its context. From 5'RACE with constant-segment primers came TCR alpha and TCR beta cDNA libraries that carried sample barcodes and UMIs. TCRdb called the 5' RACE reads again in MiXCR, with one record for every CDR3 protein. Among 390,000 or so distinct CDR3 sequences listed, 15% to 20% were seen once. The sample originates from a study of T-cell memory formation after mild COVID-19. Study in general: Clusters were largely donor specific.

The sample was PBMCs or a T cell subset sorted from them (not recorded which). This TCR derives from a man aged 18 to 35 who had mild COVID-19 (a few samples of this study predate the infection). Cell type and time point are not known.

The DNA for the CDR3 is TGCGCCAGCAGCCAAGATCAGGATTACAATGAGCAGTTCTTC. The encoded protein is CASSQDQDYNEQFF. The rearrangement links TRBV4-3 to TRBJ2-1; D unresolved. This CDR3 spans 14 amino acids. From germline, CDR1 is LGHNA and CDR2 YSLEER. V was cut by 0 bases and J by 4 bases, with 7 bases left in between.